Given below is one T cell receptor beta chain in context. A Seattle source enrolled patients during active infection and followed them longitudinally. These data originate in a study of blood T cell repertoires in COVID-19. Overall study: Samples came from the United States, Italy and Spain, spanning acute and convalescent COVID-19. The analysed material was cDNA or gDNA that came from T cells, B-cell-depleted T cells, or PBMCs.

Germline V CDR1 and CDR2: MGHRA, YSYEKL. The CDR3 runs 15 residues. Trimming cost V 4 bases and J 7 bases, with 14 bases left between them. The authors' processing: Amplified reference gene primers provided the basis for estimating nucleated cell counts. This table comes from immunoSEQ multiplex PCR, and its TCRdb copy is limited to in-frame clones, with some not included. From that table come the V and J calls and clone size; the DNA was used to work out D and trimming. Seen here are 20,000 to 30,000 clones, about 81% observed once, and the top ten hold over 2%. This clonotype originated in a woman in her seventies with COVID-19, enrolled during active disease. The sample comprised peripheral blood. V is TRBV4-1 and J is TRBJ1-6, with a weak D call TRBD1 (6 bases). CDR3 bases: TGCGCCAGCAGCCGCGGCCGGGACACAAATTCACCCCTCCACTTT. Its protein product is CASSRGRDTNSPLHF.